This TCR beta chain was recorded in a study of blood T cell repertoires in COVID-19. CDR3 length equals 15 residues. Trimming cost V 3 bases and J 16 bases; bases outside gene matches: 17. Looked up from germline, CDR1 is SGHRS and CDR2 is YFSETQ. This clone was observed a single time. Libraries were prepared by immunoSEQ multiplex PCR; TCRdb keeps only in-frame clonotypes and omits some of them. The sample holds over 400,000 clones, about 85% seen once. The specimen was PBMCs or T cells enriched from blood (not recorded which). The TCR originated in a woman aged 60 to 75 who had recovered from COVID-19. The chain combines TRBV5-1 with TRBJ2-1; 9 bases agree with TRBD2. The CDR3 spells CASSSGLAPQRGGFF. The CDR3 region has the DNA TGCGCCAGCAGCTCCGGACTAGCGCCCCAAAGGGGGGGCTTCTTC. Full variable domain (outside the CDR3, taken from reference TRBV5-1 and TRBJ2-1): KAGVTQTPRYLIKTRGQQVTLSCSPISGHRSVSWYQQTPGQGLQFLFEYFSETQRNKGNFPGRFSGRQFSNSRSEMNVSTLELGDSALYLCASSSGLAPQRGGFFGPGTRLTVL.